These 23 T cell receptor beta chains were all obtained from the same sample, sequenced in a study of T-cell memory formation after mild COVID-19 (dated by TCRdb to the early 2020s). The receptor library was made with 5' RACE. Sequencer: Illumina NovaSeq 6000. Through fastp at Q25 and MiXCR, TCRdb rebuilt clones from the public reads, retaining in-frame beta chains. Under each unique CDR3 protein, matching rows form one entry showing the most common genes and DNA. This sample comprises roughly 190,000 distinct CDR3 sequences, over 9.5% of them detected only once. 3% of the sample rests with the top ten. Material: PBMCs or a T cell subset sorted from them (not recorded which). The receptors were gathered from a man aged 18 to 30 who had mild COVID-19 (a few samples of this study predate the infection). The sample titles of this study are shuffled in the database, so cell type and time point are left out; the donor was told from shared clones.

The chain is built from TRBV7-2 and TRBJ1-1, with a tentative D call TRBD1 (6 bases). Germline V CDR1 and CDR2: SGHTA, FQGNSA. The germline V and J ends were trimmed by 3 bases and 1 base, with 15 bases remaining between them. The CDR3 length is 16 residues. The CDR3 coding sequence is TGTGCCAGCAGCTTTTACCTTGTGACAGGGAACACTGAAGCTTTCTTT. This encodes CASSFYLVTGNTEAFF.

The rearrangement uses TRBV27 and TRBJ1-6; 11 bases are shared with TRBD1. J gave up 7 bases and V 5 bases, and 13 bases lay outside the gene matches. Germline V gene lookup returns CDR1 MNHEY and CDR2 SMNVEV (reference sequence). The CDR3 has 18 residues. The CDR3, as DNA: TGTGCCAGCAGTCAGCGATGGACAGGGGGCACGGTAAATTCACCCCTCCACTTT. Encoded protein: CASSQRWTGGTVNSPLHF.

This clonotype appeared a few times. J is TRBJ2-7 and V is TRBV6-2 or TRBV6-3, with 10 bases lining up with TRBD2. This CDR3 is built from 13 residues. Germline loops: CDR1 MNHEY, CDR2 SVGEGT. The junction had 5 bases not matched to a gene; V was cut back by 3 bases and J by 9 bases. CDR3 loop: CASSYRTSGWQYV. In nucleotides, the CDR3 is TGTGCCAGCAGTTATCGGACTAGCGGATGGCAGTACGTC.

The chain is built from TRBV28 and TRBJ1-2, with unresolved D. The germline V and J ends were trimmed by 6 bases and 8 bases, with 10 bases remaining between them. Germline lookup yields CDR1 MDHEN and CDR2 SYDVKM. CDR3 length: 11 amino acids. As DNA, the CDR3 is TGTGCCAGCAGGGTTCTTGAAGGCTACACCTTC. This codes for CASRVLEGYTF.

The J gene is TRBJ2-3, the V gene TRBV7-2, with no clear D. CDR3 length equals 15 residues. Germline CDR1 SGHTA, CDR2 FQGNSA. The V gene lost 3 bases and the J gene lost 8 bases, with 18 bases spanning the gap. DNA for the CDR3: TGTGCCAGCAGCTTTGAGTTAGCTGTTATGGGTACGCAGTATTTT. It is translated as CASSFELAVMGTQYF.

The chain has TRBV24-1 and TRBJ2-5; 7 nucleotides agree with TRBD2. Germline loops: CDR1 KGHDR, CDR2 SFDVKD. With V trimmed by 9 bases and J by 2 bases, 5 bases remained unmatched. There are 13 residues in the CDR3. The CDR3 reads CATGPGGQETQYF. The DNA of the CDR3 is TGTGCCACCGGTCCGGGGGGACAAGAGACCCAGTACTTC.

The rearrangement joins TRBV6-1 to TRBJ1-2; the D is unclear. The CDR3 is made up of 13 amino acids. Germline V gives CDR1 MNHNS, CDR2 SASEGT. Trimming left V 4 bases short and J 3 bases short, with 9 bases between. In DNA form, the CDR3 reads TGTGCCAGCAGTGTGGGGATGCACTATGGCTACACCTTC. This sequence encodes CASSVGMHYGYTF.

The chain combines TRBV5-4 with TRBJ2-4; D may be TRBD2 (5 bases). Trimming took off 4 bases at V and 0 bases at J, with 11 bases between the two ends. The CDR3 spans 15 residues. CDR1 and CDR2 (germline): SGHNT, YYREEE (reference sequence). In DNA, the CDR3 is TGTGCCAGCAGCCCGGGGTTCGTAGCCAAAAACATTCAGTACTTC. Encoded protein: CASSPGFVAKNIQYF.

This chain joins TRBV5-1 and TRBJ2-5; 9 bases align to TRBD1. V lost 0 bases and J lost 5; bases outside the gene matches: 8. The CDR3 sequence is 16 residues long. Germline CDR1 and CDR2: SGHRS and YFSETQ. DNA of the CDR3: TGCGCCAGCAGCTTGGAAGGGACAGGGTTCGGCGAGACCCAGTACTTC. Its protein is CASSLEGTGFGETQYF.

This sequence joins TRBV5-1 and TRBJ1-2, with 11 bases identical to TRBD1. The V and J ends lost 4 bases and 0 bases, in that order; junction bases with no gene match: 8. The germline CDR1 and CDR2 sequences are SGHRS and YFSETQ. This CDR3 region has 17 residues. As DNA, the CDR3 is TGCGCCAGCAGCCCCGGACAGGGGGCGCGAGCTAACTATGGCTACACCTTC. It translates to CASSPGQGARANYGYTF.

This sequence joins TRBV7-8 and TRBJ2-1, with TRBD1 matching over 7 bases. Per the germline V gene, CDR1 is SGHVS and CDR2 is FQNEAQ. This CDR3 comprises 12 residues. V lost 5 bases and J lost 14; bases outside the gene matches: 9. This CDR3 reads CASSLSDRVKFF. The CDR3 region has the DNA TGTGCCAGCAGCCTATCTGACAGGGTTAAGTTCTTC.

J is TRBJ2-7 and V is TRBV6-6, with TRBD1 as a possible D gene (5 bases). From germline, CDR1 is MNHNY and CDR2 SVGAGI (reference sequence). The CDR3 is 12 amino acids. Deletions cut 6 bases from V and 5 bases from J, with 11 bases between. The CDR3 sequence: CASRPAGNEQYF. The DNA for the CDR3 is TGTGCCAGCAGGCCAGCAGGGAACGAGCAGTACTTC.

The gene calls are TRBV7-2 and TRBJ1-6; 10 bases are a match to TRBD1. Looked up from germline, CDR1 is SGHTA and CDR2 is FQGNSA. V shed 1 base and J 9 bases; nucleotides not matched to a gene: 9. The CDR3 runs 17 residues. In DNA form, the CDR3 reads TGTGCCAGCAGCTTAGGGGTGTGGGGACAGGGGACTTCACCCCTCCACTTT. Protein: CASSLGVWGQGTSPLHF. Full variable domain (outside the CDR3, taken from reference TRBV7-2 and TRBJ1-6): GAGVSQSPSNKVTEKGKDVELRCDPISGHTALYWYRQSLGQGLEFLIYFQGNSAPDKSGLPSDRFSAERTGGSVSTLTIQRTQQEDSAVYLCASSLGVWGQGTSPLHFGNGTRLTVT.

The chain combines TRBV7-2 with TRBJ2-2; 8 bases align to TRBD2. V lost 3 bases and J lost 4; bases outside the gene matches: 7. Per the germline V gene, CDR1 is SGHTA and CDR2 is FQGNSA. CDR3 size: 16 residues. In DNA, the CDR3 is TGTGCCAGCAGCTTGGGTGCGGGGGGAGGCACCGGGGAGCTGTTTTTT. Protein: CASSLGAGGGTGELFF. Based on the CDR3 plus reference TRBV7-2 and TRBJ2-2, the full variable domain is GAGVSQSPSNKVTEKGKDVELRCDPISGHTALYWYRQSLGQGLEFLIYFQGNSAPDKSGLPSDRFSAERTGGSVSTLTIQRTQQEDSAVYLCASSLGAGGGTGELFFGEGSRLTVL.

There are a few counts of this clonotype. This chain joins TRBV24-1 and TRBJ2-5; possibly TRBD1 for D (5 bases). The germline CDR1 and CDR2 sequences are KGHDR and SFDVKD. CDR3 length: 15 amino acids. V lost 2 bases and J lost 5, with 14 bases in between. The CDR3 spells CATSDSKGPGETQYF. In nucleotides, the CDR3 is TGTGCCACCAGTGATTCAAAGGGCCCAGGGGAGACCCAGTACTTC.

The chain has TRBV20-1 and TRBJ1-1; no firm D call. V lost 3 bases, J lost 13 bases, and 12 bases lay in between. Per germline, CDR1 DFQATT and CDR2 SNEGSKA (reference sequence). The CDR3 loop spans 10 amino acids. The CDR3 DNA reads TGCAGTGCTAGGGCAGCTTTGGATTTCTTT. Its translation: CSARAALDFF.

Turning to this clonotype: The junction differs from germline at one of its ends, possibly a read error. This chain connects TRBV29-1 to TRBJ1-1; D unresolved. Germline CDR1 is SQVTM and CDR2 is ANQGSEA. The CDR3 is made up of 11 amino acids. In DNA form, the CDR3 reads TGCAGCGCCCTGTGGAACTCTGAAGCTTTCTTT. Translation gives CSALWNSEAFF.

This clonotype was counted a few times. The CDR3 DNA follows: TGCGCCAGCAGCTTGGGGTGGGGAGCGCGGGAAGAGACCCAGTACTTC. This translates into CASSLGWGAREETQYF. The V and J genes are TRBV5-1 and TRBJ2-5; D is perhaps TRBD2 (5 bases). The CDR3 length is 16 residues. Germline values: CDR1 SGHRS, CDR2 YFSETQ. Trimming left V 0 bases short and J 3 bases short, with 15 bases between.

The DNA of the CDR3 is TGCGCCAGCAGCTTGGTTCCGGGAACCCAACGGGCTTTCTTT. Translation gives CASSLVPGTQRAFF. The chain recombines TRBV5-1 with TRBJ1-1; D remains unclear. This CDR3 contains 14 residues. V lost 0 bases and J lost 11, with 17 bases in between. Germline values: CDR1 SGHRS, CDR2 YFSETQ. The full variable domain, its missing parts supplied by reference TRBV5-1 and TRBJ1-1, is KAGVTQTPRYLIKTRGQQVTLSCSPISGHRSVSWYQQTPGQGLQFLFEYFSETQRNKGNFPGRFSGRQFSNSRSEMNVSTLELGDSALYLCASSLVPGTQRAFFGQGTRLTVV.

The CDR3 protein is CASSSTAGVWYF. CDR3 DNA: TGTGCCAGCAGCAGCACGGCGGGGGTTTGGTATTTT. V and J are TRBV21-1 and TRBJ1-3; TRBD1 was called by the table and not checked on the DNA. TRBV21-1 is a listed pseudogene. The CDR3 has 12 residues.

The chain is built from TRBV4-2 and TRBJ1-5, with D tentatively TRBD1 (5 bases). Germline V gene data show CDR1 as LGHNA and CDR2 as YNFKEQ. The germline V and J ends were trimmed by 0 bases and 1 base, with 10 bases remaining between them. CDR3 size: 16 residues. The DNA for the CDR3 is TGTGCCAGCAGCCAAGATTGGACACGGAGCAATCAGCCCCAGCATTTT. Translating it yields CASSQDWTRSNQPQHF.

This clonotype was seen a few times. The chain employs TRBV6-6 and TRBJ1-4; D call uncertain. The CDR3 loop spans 15 amino acids. The germline CDR1 and CDR2 sequences are MNHNY and SVGAGI (reference sequence). The V gene lost 2 bases and the J gene lost 10 bases, with 17 bases spanning the gap. CDR3 protein: CASSYPTGLMVKLFF. CDR3 bases: TGTGCCAGCAGTTACCCGACCGGGTTAATGGTAAAACTGTTTTTT.

This clonotype was seen a handful of times. The rearrangement joins TRBV5-1 to TRBJ2-5, with D possibly being TRBD1 (6 bases). Trimming took 7 bases from V and 4 from J, leaving 14 bases between them. The CDR3 is 13 residues long. Germline values: CDR1 SGHRS, CDR2 YFSETQ. The chain's CDR3 is CASARGEGETQYF. CDR3 DNA sequence: TGCGCCAGCGCCAGGGGAGAGGGAGAGACCCAGTACTTC.